What follows describes a single TCR beta chain. This record belongs to a study of control samples from healthy donors and cancer patients. The assay was immunoSEQ multiplex PCR, and TCRdb's table has in-frame clones only and misses some. In the table there are 150,000 to 200,000 clones, around 94% of which are singletons. This CDR3 comprises 16 residues. Germline CDR1 SGHRS, CDR2 YFSETQ. Trimming took off 0 bases at V and 3 bases at J, with 16 bases between the two ends. Sequencing was performed on blood. This sequence originates from a man in his thirties or forties in good health. The chain combines TRBV5-1 with TRBJ2-7; no firm D call. The CDR3 here is CASSLGGAAADYEQYF. The DNA for the CDR3 is TGCGCCAGCAGCTTGGGAGGTGCGGCCGCGGACTACGAGCAGTACTTC.